Listed here are 12 T cell receptor beta chains from one sample, sequenced in a study of blood T cells in healthy people across ages. The second PCR ran about 6 to 12 cycles with a sample-barcoded 5' primer and J-beta primers. From the 5' RACE reads, TCRdb called clonotypes with MiXCR, one entry per CDR3 protein. The sample contains about 1.8 million distinct CDR3 sequences, around 50% of which appear only once. Sequencing was done on a sample of blood. The receptors derive from a woman in her thirties or forties in good health.

This chain connects TRBV6-1 to TRBJ1-5; D gene uncertain. Trimming left V 7 bases short and J 1 base short, with 23 bases between. The CDR3 consists of 18 residues. CDR1 and CDR2 (germline): MNHNS, SASEGT. The DNA for the CDR3 is TGTGCCAGCACCTTGGCGGCAGGCCATGGGTCGAGCAATCAGCCCCAGCATTTT. Encoded protein: CASTLAAGHGSSNQPQHF.

The chain is built from TRBV25-1 and TRBJ2-7; 7 nucleotides agree with TRBD1. The germline gives CDR1 MGHDK, CDR2 SYGVNS. V was pared by 8 bases and J by 4 bases, with 5 bases of the junction left unmatched. The CDR3 extends over 12 amino acids. The CDR3 DNA sequence: TGTGCCAGCGCAGAGACAGGGTACGAGCAGTACTTC. The encoded protein is CASAETGYEQYF.

The chain links TRBV7-2 to TRBJ2-5; D uncertain. Trimming pared 1 base from V and 1 base from J, leaving 7 bases between. The CDR3 runs to 14 residues. The V gene's germline CDR1 is SGHTA and CDR2 FQGNSA. CDR3 in amino acids: CASSLVPFQETQYF. The CDR3 nucleotides are TGTGCCAGCAGCTTAGTTCCATTCCAAGAGACCCAGTACTTC.

J is TRBJ2-5 and V is TRBV7-2; 10 nucleotides align to TRBD2. The germline V gene encodes CDR1 SGHTA and CDR2 FQGNSA. V was clipped by 2 bases and J by 1 base; unmatched bases: 10. The CDR3 is 18 amino acids. DNA for the CDR3: TGTGCCAGCAGCTTATCTGGGCTAGCGGGGGACTTCCAAGAGACCCAGTACTTC. Protein: CASSLSGLAGDFQETQYF.

This clonotype was detected a few times. Given a much more abundant clone one base away, this may be a read error. The chain links TRBV29-1 to TRBJ2-1, with 8 bases fitting TRBD1. Germline V gives CDR1 SQVTM, CDR2 ANQGSEA. The CDR3 totals 13 residues. The J segment lost 6 bases and the V segment lost 7 bases, leaving 8 bases of the junction unmatched. The CDR3, as DNA: TGCAGCGCTGCGACAGGGGTTTCCAATGAGCAGTTCTTC. Its protein product is CSAATGVSNEQFF.

V gene TRBV5-1 combines with J gene TRBJ1-1, with D tentatively TRBD1 (6 bases). V lost 4 bases to trimming and J lost 0 bases, with 13 bases between them. The CDR3 loop spans 15 amino acids. The germline V gene encodes CDR1 SGHRS and CDR2 YFSETQ. This chain's CDR3 is CASSKYRELNTEAFF. CDR3 bases: TGCGCCAGCAGCAAATACAGGGAATTGAACACTGAAGCTTTCTTT.

The chain combines TRBV7-2 with TRBJ2-5; TRBD2 aligns across 8 bases. CDR1 and CDR2 from the germline V gene are SGHTA and FQGNSA. V shed 5 bases and J 4 bases; nucleotides not matched to a gene: 15. The CDR3 covers 17 residues. The CDR3 DNA sequence: TGTGCCAGCAGCGGACCTGCCGGGACTAGTCCTTCAGAGACCCAGTACTTC. It encodes CASSGPAGTSPSETQYF.

Worth noting for this clonotype: Since a much larger clone is just one base distant, this may be a read error. The chain combines TRBV3-1 with TRBJ2-7; D is undetermined. Germline CDR1 reads LGHDT; CDR2 reads YNNKEL (reference sequence). The V gene lost 8 bases and the J gene lost 0 bases, with 8 bases spanning the gap. This CDR3 region has 12 residues. Here the CDR3 DNA reads TGTGCCAGCCGCCGGAACTCCTACGAGCAGTACTTC. Its protein product is CASRRNSYEQYF.

This sequence joins TRBV6-1 and TRBJ2-1; D unresolved. V lost 7 bases and J 2 bases, leaving 9 bases between the germline ends. Per the germline V gene, CDR1 is MNHNS and CDR2 is SASEGT. The CDR3 has 13 residues. CDR3 protein: CASMMLTYNEQFF. CDR3 DNA sequence: TGTGCCAGCATGATGCTCACCTACAATGAGCAGTTCTTC.

V is TRBV18 and J is TRBJ2-1; 8 bases fit TRBD1. The better agreement between TRBJ2-7 and the DNA end casts doubt on the J call. The CDR3 totals 17 residues. CDR1 and CDR2 (germline): KGHSH, LQKENI. In nucleotides, the CDR3 is TGTGCCAGCTCTCGAAATTCAGGGGGCAGCTCCTACAATGAGCAGTACTTC. Its translation: CASSRNSGGSSYNEQYF.

The chain is built from TRBV5-5 and TRBJ2-5; 12 bases are a match to TRBD2. The ends lost 3 bases at V and 11 bases at J; junction bases unmatched: 14. The germline V gene has CDR1 SGHKS and CDR2 YYEKEE (reference sequence). The CDR3 totals 16 residues. This CDR3 is CASSSLAGGGNNEQYF. In DNA, the CDR3 is TGTGCCAGCAGCTCCCTAGCGGGGGGGGGAAACAATGAGCAGTACTTC.

Written as DNA, the CDR3 is TGTGCCAGCAGTTCTACTAAGATCCCCGGGGAGCTGTTTTTT. It is translated as CASSSTKIPGELFF. The chain employs TRBV12-3 or TRBV12-4 and TRBJ2-2; D is unclear. The CDR3 totals 14 residues. Trimming cost V 4 bases and J 6 bases, with 12 bases left between them.